This T cell receptor beta chain originates from a study of blood T cell repertoires in COVID-19. Across the study: Sources were T cells, B-cell-depleted T cells, or PBMCs; the material itself was cDNA or gDNA.

Method: immunoSEQ multiplex PCR; TCRdb's copy keeps in-frame clones and lacks some. Of more than 150,000 clones in the sample, approximately 80% were seen once. Residents of about two dozen US areas, aged about 18 to 89 years, made up the participants. Which cohort a participant joined came from the clinical history participants gave. Participants classified as exposed had met a COVID-19 case within 2 weeks before study entry. This clone was detected once. The V gene end was trimmed by 5 bases and the J gene end by 3 bases; junction bases not matched to a gene: 13. Germline assignment: CDR1 SGHTS and CDR2 YDEGEE. The CDR3 is 16 residues long.

Material: PBMCs or T cells enriched from blood (not recorded which). The origin of this receptor is a man aged 55 to 70 who had been exposed to COVID-19. The rearrangement joins TRBV5-8 to TRBJ2-7; 8 nucleotides agree with TRBD1. The DNA of the CDR3 is TGTGCCAGCAGTTCCGACGACAGGGGATGGGACTACGAGCAGTACTTC. Its protein is CASSSDDRGWDYEQYF.